The clone carrying this T cell receptor (beta chain) is labeled as medium-sized. Its antigen is not identified. Clones were read by immunoSEQ multiplex PCR, and TCRdb kept only the in-frame ones, dropping some. The sample has tens of thousands of clones; roughly 87% are singletons. The data are from a study of OX40 agonist ivuxolimab in advanced cancers. For the study at large: Administration of intravenous ivuxolimab to patients occurred every 2 weeks at 0.01 to 10 mg/kg. The study, taken as a whole, reports: Still undetermined is the antigen specificity of the expanded peripheral T cells. Normalized T-cell clonal expansion was also low in a subset of nonresponders. Within 6 weeks, CD4+ and CD8+ blood T cells expanded clonally at 0.1 to 3.0 mg/kg.

The sample consisted of CD4+ or CD8+ T cells sorted from blood, taken in a trial of the OX40 agonist ivuxolimab. This clonotype was obtained from an adult with an advanced solid tumor such as melanoma, head and neck, liver or kidney cancer.

CDR3 DNA: TGTGCCAGCAGTGATCTGGGGGCGGGAAATTCACCCCTCCACTTT. The encoded protein is CASSDLGAGNSPLHF. The V call is TRBV2, the J call TRBJ1-6, with D perhaps matching TRBD1 (6 bases). The V end was cut by 3 bases, the J end by 7 bases, with 13 bases between. The CDR3 sequence is 15 residues long. Germline V gene sequence: CDR1 SNHLY, CDR2 FYNNEI.